The next 31 T cell receptor beta chains were all read from a single sample in a study of T cell repertoires in cytomegalovirus infection. In TCRdb, the reads were re-called with MiXCR into one record per CDR3 protein. In the table there are 750,000 to 950,000 distinct CDR3 sequences, 25% to 30% of which are singletons. These receptors have no known antigen. Specimen: cultured CD8+ T cells from PBMCs, collected from culture after CMV antigen stimulation. All receptors come from a human donor in good health (CMV status not recorded). Some clones in this sample may be carry-over from other donors' samples.

The V call is TRBV12-5, the J call TRBJ2-2, with 8 bases matching TRBD2. Germline CDR1 LGHNT, CDR2 FRNRAP. V shed 1 base, J shed 7 bases, and the junction held 11 bases outside the gene matches. There are 17 residues in the CDR3. For the CDR3, the DNA is TGTGCTAGTGGTTTGGACGGGGGGGCCGGTCTCAACGGGGAGCTGTTTTTT. Amino acids: CASGLDGGAGLNGELFF.

The gene calls are TRBV7-6 and TRBJ1-6; D remains unclear. Trimming took 5 bases from V and 10 from J, leaving 9 bases between them. CDR1 and CDR2 (germline): SGHVS, FNYEAQ. The CDR3 is made up of 12 amino acids. CDR3 region: CASSPLLSPLHF. The CDR3 DNA is TGTGCCAGCAGCCCGCTTCTGTCACCCCTCCACTTT.

The chain joins TRBV7-8 to TRBJ1-1; D remains ambiguous. V lost 5 bases and J lost 0, with 10 bases in between. This CDR3 has 14 residues. Germline V gene sequence: CDR1 SGHVS, CDR2 FQNEAQ. The CDR3 nucleotides read TGTGCCAGCAGCCCAACTCTCATGAACACTGAAGCTTTCTTT. Translation gives CASSPTLMNTEAFF.

This clonotype was observed many times. The chain employs TRBV3-1 and TRBJ2-2, with TRBD2 matching 10 bases. Germline assignment: CDR1 LGHDT and CDR2 YNNKEL (reference sequence). V lost 4 bases and J lost 3; bases outside the gene matches: 8. CDR3 size: 17 residues. The CDR3 loop reads CASSLDRTSGHTGELFF. The CDR3 DNA is TGTGCCAGCAGCCTAGACCGGACTAGCGGACACACCGGGGAGCTGTTTTTT.

The V gene is TRBV10-2, the J gene TRBJ2-1, with D unresolved. The germline gives CDR1 WSHSY, CDR2 SAAADI. Trimming took 2 bases from V and 12 from J, leaving 11 bases between them. The CDR3 loop spans 12 amino acids. The CDR3 is CASSEIREPQFF. CDR3 nucleotides: TGCGCCAGCAGTGAGATTAGAGAGCCGCAGTTCTTC.

The V and J genes are TRBV6-2 or TRBV6-3 and TRBJ2-7; no reliable D call. This CDR3 is 13 amino acids long. Germline CDR1 reads MNHEY; CDR2 reads SVGEGT. V was clipped by 2 bases and J by 2 bases, with 7 bases between them. The chain's CDR3 is CASSYRATYEQYV. CDR3 bases: TGTGCCAGCAGTTACAGGGCGACCTACGAGCAGTACGTC.

V usage is TRBV6-1 and J usage is TRBJ1-1, with D perhaps matching TRBD1 (6 bases). The V gene lost 8 bases and the J gene lost 1 base, with 11 bases spanning the gap. The CDR3 is 13 amino acids. Germline V gives CDR1 MNHNS, CDR2 SASEGT. The CDR3 region has the DNA TGTGCCAGCCGGGAGGGGGGGAACACTGAAGCTTTCTTT. Amino acid sequence: CASREGGNTEAFF.

The V gene is TRBV7-9, the J gene TRBJ2-6; D call uncertain. The CDR3 is 19 amino acids. Per the germline V gene, CDR1 is SEHNR and CDR2 is FQNEAQ (reference sequence). The V end lost 1 base, the J end lost 0 bases, and 16 bases lay between the germline ends. The CDR3 spells CASSLVGRPSLSGANVLTF. CDR3 coding DNA: TGTGCCAGCAGCTTAGTAGGCAGGCCTTCACTCTCTGGGGCCAACGTCCTGACTTTC.

Notes on this clonotype: A much more abundant neighbour one base away suggests this may be a read error. This chain uses TRBV7-8 with TRBJ2-1; the D is unclear. The CDR3 is 13 residues long. The V and J ends lost 1 base and 11 bases respectively, with 12 bases between them. Looked up from germline, CDR1 is SGHVS and CDR2 is FQNEAQ. As DNA, the CDR3 is TGTGCCAGCAGCTTAGAACCCCTAGGAAAGCAGTTCTTC. Its translation: CASSLEPLGKQFF. Full variable domain (outside the CDR3, taken from reference TRBV7-8 and TRBJ2-1): GAGVSQSPRYKVAKRGQDVALRCDPISGHVSLFWYQQALGQGPEFLTYFQNEAQLDKSGLPSDRFFAERPEGSVSTLKIQRTQQEDSAVYLCASSLEPLGKQFFGPGTRLTVL.

This clonotype occurred many times. The DNA of the CDR3 is TGTGCCAGCAGCTTAGGAGACAGACACAATGAGCAGTTCTTC. Protein: CASSLGDRHNEQFF. The V call is TRBV7-2, the J call TRBJ2-1; maybe TRBD1 (5 bases). Trimming took off 1 base at V and 5 bases at J, with 9 bases between the two ends. This CDR3 comprises 14 residues. The germline V gene encodes CDR1 SGHTA and CDR2 FQGNSA.

At least ten counts were recorded for this clonotype. The rearrangement joins TRBV7-2 to TRBJ2-7; the D is unclear. Germline V gene sequence: CDR1 SGHTA, CDR2 FQGNSA. There are 15 residues in the CDR3. V gave up 1 base and J gave up 2 bases, with 12 bases separating them. CDR3 DNA sequence: TGTGCCAGCAGCTTAGGACGGTGGCCTCCCTACGAGCAGTACGTC. It codes for CASSLGRWPPYEQYV.

The table lists this clonotype with a few counts. This sequence joins TRBV6-2 or TRBV6-3 and TRBJ1-5; D uncertain. Germline V gives CDR1 MNHEY, CDR2 SVGEGT. The V end was cut by 2 bases, the J end by 4 bases, with 18 bases between. The CDR3 length is 17 residues. This chain's CDR3 is CASSYTAEMGLNQPQHF. Here the CDR3 DNA reads TGTGCCAGCAGTTACACCGCAGAAATGGGATTGAATCAGCCCCAGCATTTT.

This chain uses TRBV4-2 with TRBJ2-3; no reliable D call. The CDR3 totals 15 residues. Germline CDR1 is LGHNA and CDR2 is YNFKEQ. Trimming removed 5 bases from V and 0 bases from J, with 12 bases in between. The CDR3 loop is CASSFRLQSTDTQYF. DNA of the CDR3: TGTGCCAGCAGCTTTAGGCTACAAAGCACAGATACGCAGTATTTT.

Comments on this clonotype: The junction shows a germline mismatch at one end, possibly a read error. The chain is built from TRBV12-3 or TRBV12-4 and TRBJ2-6; 10 nucleotides agree with TRBD1. The CDR3 covers 18 residues. Here the CDR3 reads CASIYRDRGFSGTNVLTF. CDR3 DNA: TGTGCCAGCATTTACCGGGACAGGGGATTTAGTGGGACCAACGTCCTGACTTTC.

The rearrangement uses TRBV6-2 or TRBV6-3 and TRBJ2-1; 10 nucleotides line up with TRBD2. V trimming: 0 bases; J trimming: 6 bases; junction bases outside the gene matches: 5. CDR1 is MNHEY, CDR2 SVGEGT, per germline. This CDR3 is 16 amino acids long. The CDR3 DNA sequence: TGTGCCAGCAGTTACTCCCTAGCGGGGGAGGCCAATGAGCAGTTCTTC. Its protein product is CASSYSLAGEANEQFF.

This clonotype was seen a handful of times. The chain couples TRBV27 to TRBJ2-3; maybe TRBD2 (7 bases). The CDR3 contains 14 residues. Germline V gene sequence: CDR1 MNHEY, CDR2 SMNVEV (reference sequence). V was cut by 7 bases and J by 2 bases, with 13 bases left in between. CDR3 sequence reads: CASTGGRDTDTQYF. DNA of the CDR3: TGTGCCAGCACCGGGGGGCGGGACACAGATACGCAGTATTTT.

The rearrangement uses TRBV6-5 and TRBJ1-4; D is undetermined. This CDR3 has 14 residues. Germline V gene lookup returns CDR1 MNHEY and CDR2 SVGAGI. V lost 2 bases, J lost 2 bases, and 6 bases lay in between. The CDR3 region is CASSYVTTNEKLFF. DNA of the CDR3: TGTGCCAGCAGTTACGTGACTACTAATGAAAAACTGTTTTTT.

Regarding this clonotype: One base away lies a much larger clone, so this may be a sequencing read error. The V and J genes are TRBV7-4 and TRBJ1-3; 12 bases match TRBD1. The CDR3 covers 18 residues. The V gene's germline CDR1 is SGHVT and CDR2 SQSDAQ. The CDR3 DNA reads TGTGCCAGCAGGGGTATACCGGGACAGGGGGCAGATGGAAGCACCATATATTTT. Encoded protein: CASRGIPGQGADGSTIYF.

This chain joins TRBV28 and TRBJ2-1, with D hard to call. Trimming stripped 5 bases from V and 0 bases from J, with 14 bases between. This CDR3 is built from 16 residues. Germline V gene lookup returns CDR1 MDHEN and CDR2 SYDVKM. The CDR3 region is CASSLRTHPSYNEQFF. CDR3 bases: TGTGCCAGCAGTCTGCGAACCCATCCCTCCTACAATGAGCAGTTCTTC.

In its sample, this clonotype was seen many times. The chain couples TRBV7-8 to TRBJ1-1, with 7 bases aligning to TRBD1. CDR1 SGHVS and CDR2 FQNEAQ come from the germline V gene. The junction had 6 bases not matched to a gene; V was cut back by 4 bases and J by 1 base. This CDR3 is 15 amino acids long. CDR3 in DNA: TGTGCCAGCAGCTACCCACAGGGGCCGAACACTGAAGCTTTCTTT. Its protein is CASSYPQGPNTEAFF.

This rearrangement joins TRBV27 to TRBJ1-2; D remains unclear. Germline V gene data show CDR1 as MNHEY and CDR2 as SMNVEV (reference sequence). The V end lost 7 bases, the J end lost 7 bases, and 16 bases lay between the germline ends. The CDR3 runs 13 residues. CDR3 nucleotide sequence: TGTGCCAGCACCCCGTCAGGTCATGGTGGCTACACCTTC. This codes for CASTPSGHGGYTF.

The rearrangement joins TRBV27 to TRBJ1-2, with D maybe TRBD1 (6 bases). CDR1 and CDR2 from the germline V gene are MNHEY and SMNVEV (reference sequence). This CDR3 is built from 15 residues. Trimming took off 5 bases at V and 3 bases at J, with 16 bases between the two ends. CDR3 loop: CASSRSPGDYYGYTF. The CDR3 coding sequence is TGTGCCAGCAGTCGTTCTCCAGGGGACTACTATGGCTACACCTTC.

The chain recombines TRBV7-8 with TRBJ2-7; tentative D call: TRBD1 (6 bases). The CDR3 extends over 13 amino acids. The germline gives CDR1 SGHVS, CDR2 FQNEAQ. CDR3 bases: TGTGCCAGCAGCTTAGGGGACACCTACGAGCAGTATGTC. Protein sequence: CASSLGDTYEQYV.

The V and J genes are TRBV2 and TRBJ2-1, with 8 bases matching TRBD2. Germline V CDR1 and CDR2: SNHLY, FYNNEI. J lost 8 bases, V lost 2 bases, and 5 bases had no gene match. CDR3 length: 14 amino acids. The CDR3 DNA reads as TGTGCCAGCAGTGAATCTTCCGGGGGGGATGAGCAGTTCTTC. It yields the protein CASSESSGGDEQFF. Full variable domain (rest looked up from reference TRBV2 and TRBJ2-1): EPEVTQTPSHQVTQMGQEVILRCVPISNHLYFYWYRQILGQKVEFLVSFYNNEISEKSEIFDDQFSVERPDGSNFTLKIRSTKLEDSAMYFCASSESSGGDEQFFGPGTRLTVL.

The chain is built from TRBV14 and TRBJ2-1; 14 bases are shared with TRBD2. The CDR3 is 17 amino acids. The germline V gene has CDR1 SGHDN and CDR2 FVKESK. J gave up 8 bases and V 1 base, and 7 bases lay outside the gene matches. The CDR3 here is CASSQARGLAGADEQFF. The DNA of the CDR3 is TGTGCCAGCAGCCAAGCGAGGGGACTAGCGGGGGCCGATGAGCAGTTCTTC.

With regard to this clonotype: One junction end does not reproduce the germline sequence, and a read error may be involved. V gene TRBV7-9 combines with J gene TRBJ2-1; TRBD2 aligns across 9 bases. CDR1 and CDR2 from the germline V gene are SEHNR and FQNEAQ (reference sequence). The CDR3 totals 14 residues. The CDR3, as DNA: TGTGCCAGCGGGCTCGGCGGGGGGGCGGATGAGAAGTTCTTC. This encodes CASGLGGGADEKFF.

The chain links TRBV7-6 to TRBJ1-5; D remains unclear. Germline loops: CDR1 SGHVS, CDR2 FNYEAQ. The germline V and J ends were trimmed by 1 base and 3 bases, with 4 bases remaining between them. This CDR3 spans 13 amino acids. CDR3 residues: CASSLEANQPQHF. For the CDR3, the DNA is TGTGCCAGCAGCTTAGAGGCCAATCAGCCCCAGCATTTT.

The V gene is TRBV10-1, the J gene TRBJ1-1; D is possibly TRBD1 (5 bases). With 2 bases removed from V and 0 bases from J, the gap between germline ends came to 7 bases. CDR3 length: 14 amino acids. From germline, CDR1 is WNHNN and CDR2 SYGVQD (reference sequence). In DNA form, the CDR3 reads TGCGCCAGCAGTGAGAACAGGCTGAACACTGAAGCTTTCTTT. It translates to CASSENRLNTEAFF.

This clonotype was detected a few times. The rearrangement links TRBV12-3 or TRBV12-4 to TRBJ2-3; either TRBD1 or TRBD2 may fit D (6 bases each). V was cut by 7 bases and J by 4 bases, with 27 bases left in between. The CDR3 sequence is 18 residues long. The CDR3 region is CASTSPSPTVGGPDTQYF. The CDR3 DNA is TGTGCCAGCACCTCCCCGTCCCCGACAGTGGGGGGCCCAGATACGCAGTATTTT.

This clonotype was counted at least ten times. The chain uses TRBV7-8 and TRBJ1-1, with 7 bases aligning to TRBD1. J gave up 8 bases and V 4 bases, and 4 bases lay outside the gene matches. Germline V gives CDR1 SGHVS, CDR2 FQNEAQ. The CDR3 consists of 12 residues. CDR3 protein: CASSSLDREAFF. The CDR3 DNA is TGTGCCAGCAGCTCCCTGGACAGGGAAGCTTTCTTT.

As DNA, the CDR3 is TGTGCCATCGGGACAGGGAGGACTGAAGCTTTCTTT. Protein: CAIGTGRTEAFF. V gene TRBV10-3 combines with J gene TRBJ1-1; TRBD1 matches at 9 bases. Germline V gene sequence: CDR1 ENHRY, CDR2 SYGVKD. This CDR3 spans 12 amino acids. V was pared by 8 bases and J by 5 bases, with 3 bases of the junction left unmatched.